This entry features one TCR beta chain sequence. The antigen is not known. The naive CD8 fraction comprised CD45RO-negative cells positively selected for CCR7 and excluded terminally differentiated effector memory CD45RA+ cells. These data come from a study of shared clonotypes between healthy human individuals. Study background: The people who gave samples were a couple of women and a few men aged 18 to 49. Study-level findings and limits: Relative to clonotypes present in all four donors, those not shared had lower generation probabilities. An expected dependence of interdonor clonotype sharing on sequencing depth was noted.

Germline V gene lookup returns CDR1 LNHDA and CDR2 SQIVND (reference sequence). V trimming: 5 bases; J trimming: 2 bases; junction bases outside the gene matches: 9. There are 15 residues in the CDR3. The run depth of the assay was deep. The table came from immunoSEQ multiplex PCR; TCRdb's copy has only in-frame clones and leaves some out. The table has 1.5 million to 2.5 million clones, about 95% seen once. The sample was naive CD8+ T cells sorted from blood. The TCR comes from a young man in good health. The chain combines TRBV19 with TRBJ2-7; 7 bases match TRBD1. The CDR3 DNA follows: TGTGCCAGTAGTCTCGGGACAGCATCGACCTACGAGCAGTACTTC. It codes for CASSLGTASTYEQYF. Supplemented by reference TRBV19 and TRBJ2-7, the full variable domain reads DGGITQSPKYLFRKEGQNVTLSCEQNLNHDAMYWYRQDPGQGLRLIYYSQIVNDFQKGDIAEGYSVSREKKESFPLTVTSAQKNPTAFYLCASSLGTASTYEQYFGPGTRLTVT.